This T cell receptor (beta chain) was identified in a study of identical twins. Notes on the study in general: Among beta out-of-frame sequences, excess sharing between twins appeared weaker.

The CDR3 is 14 amino acids. The germline gives CDR1 KGHSH, CDR2 LQKENI. V lost 6 bases and J 7 bases, leaving 15 bases between the germline ends. For this clonotype: As yet, its antigen is unknown.

TCRdb ran MiXCR on the 5' RACE reads and lists one entry per CDR3 protein. The repertoire holds 200,000 to 250,000 distinct CDR3 sequences, with roughly 13% as singletons. This receptor was taken from a woman aged 18 to 35 in good health. V and J are TRBV18 and TRBJ1-4, with a possible D match to TRBD1 (6 bases). The sequenced material came from memory (CD45RO+) T cells sorted from blood. This CDR3 reads CASSRDRIGEKLFF. In DNA form, the CDR3 reads TGTGCCAGCTCGCGAGACAGGATCGGTGAAAAACTGTTTTTT.